This TCR beta chain came from a study of CD8+CD57+ T cells in acquired aplastic anemia. Study at large: The mean DNA yield obtained from sorted CD4+ and CD8+ cells came to approximately 3.2 ug.

This clonotype has more than one count but fewer than ten. Using genomic DNA as the template, TCR beta VDJ and CDR3 profiling was carried out. Each CDR3 protein gets one entry after TCRdb re-called the reads with MiXCR. The table includes over 40,000 distinct CDR3 sequences, about two thirds detected once. The CDR3 has 15 amino acids. V shed 4 bases and J 4 bases; nucleotides not matched to a gene: 6. CDR1 is SGHDN, CDR2 FVKESK, per germline. The material sequenced was sorted CD4+, CD8+, or CD8+CD57+ T cells (not recorded which) from PBMCs. The rearrangement links TRBV14 to TRBJ2-7; the match to TRBD1 covers 11 bases. This receptor was identified in a human donor in good health, serving as a control. CDR3 in DNA: TGTGCCAGCAGCCCCGGACAGGGGGCGGGTTACGAGCAGTACTTC. It encodes CASSPGQGAGYEQYF.